The 22 T cell receptor beta chains below come from one sample, sequenced in a study of vaccination effects on CD4 cells after COVID-19. Under the ViraFEST assay, PBMC were stimulated with viral peptide pools so that antigen-specific CD4+ T cells expanded. Sequencing was performed afterwards. It was after nine to eleven days of culture that CD4+ T cells were isolated. PCR confirmed that the person was infected with SARS-CoV-2 between March and December 2020. No antigen has been identified for these receptors. Repertoires were generated with immunoSEQ multiplex PCR, while TCRdb's copy carries only in-frame clones and drops some. The data hold 40,000 to 50,000 clones, with roughly four fifths observed a single time. Sample: CD4+ T cells from PBMCs cultured with a peptide pool, taken before COVID-19 vaccination. Receptors were obtained from a human donor who had a prior SARS-CoV-2 infection.

This clone was seen only a few times. The V and J genes are TRBV10-3 and TRBJ2-1; TRBD2 matches 7 bases. The CDR3 extends over 15 amino acids. CDR1 and CDR2 (germline): ENHRY, SYGVKD. V lost 4 bases and J lost 3; bases outside the gene matches: 6. This CDR3 reads CAISASGELYNEQFF. In nucleotides, the CDR3 is TGTGCCATCAGTGCCAGCGGGGAGCTCTACAATGAGCAGTTCTTC.

This clone was counted a few times. The genes are TRBV18 and TRBJ2-1; TRBD1 or TRBD2 may be the D gene (5 bases each). The V gene's germline CDR1 is KGHSH and CDR2 LQKENI. There are 16 residues in the CDR3. V lost 3 bases to trimming and J lost 2 bases, with 14 bases between them. The CDR3 DNA follows: TGTGCCAGCTCACCGCCTGGGGGAATAGCCTACAATGAGCAGTTCTTC. It is translated as CASSPPGGIAYNEQFF. The variable domain in full, completed from reference TRBV18 and TRBJ2-1, reads NAGVMQNPRHLVRRRGQEARLRCSPMKGHSHVYWYRQLPEEGLKFMVYLQKENIIDESGMPKERFSAEFPKEGPSILRIQQVVRGDSAAYFCASSPPGGIAYNEQFFGPGTRLTVL.

The chain uses TRBV9 and TRBJ2-7, with D tentatively TRBD1 (5 bases). The CDR3 has 15 residues. V dropped 3 bases and J dropped 4 bases, with 17 bases sitting between them. Looked up from germline, CDR1 is SGDLS and CDR2 is YYNGEE. In nucleotides, the CDR3 is TGTGCCAGCAGCGCTCGCCCTTCCAGGGATTACGAGCAGTACTTC. Its protein product is CASSARPSRDYEQYF.

The genes are TRBV19 and TRBJ2-6; possibly TRBD1 for D (5 bases). This CDR3 has 18 amino acids. Germline V gene sequence: CDR1 LNHDA, CDR2 SQIVND (reference sequence). Trimming removed 2 bases from V and 0 bases from J, with 14 bases in between. The CDR3 sequence: CASSIRLGQGSGANVLTF. The CDR3 coding sequence is TGTGCCAGTAGTATAAGGCTGGGTCAGGGCTCTGGGGCCAACGTCCTGACTTTC.

As concerns this clone: A read error may account for a junction end that differs from germline. V and J are TRBV7-7 and TRBJ2-1; TRBD2 might be the D (6 bases). The CDR3 spans 15 residues. Looked up from germline, CDR1 is SSHAT and CDR2 is FNYEAQ (reference sequence). CDR3 in amino acids: CASSPRGTGGNEQFF. For the CDR3, the DNA is TGTGCTAGCAGCCCCCGGGGGACGGGTGGGAATGAGCAGTTCTTC.

The chain employs TRBV3-1 (or the pseudogene TRBV3-2) and TRBJ2-7, with D possibly being TRBD2 (5 bases). CDR1 is LGHDT, CDR2 YNNKEL, per germline (reference sequence). Trimming removed 2 bases at V and 3 bases at J, with 11 bases between. The CDR3 is made up of 14 amino acids. CDR3 nucleotides: TGTGCCAGCAGCCAAAACCCCCGGGACTACGAGCAGTACTTC. Protein product: CASSQNPRDYEQYF.

This clone has only a few counts. This chain uses TRBV10-3 with TRBJ1-2; unclear D gene. Trimming shortened V by 2 bases and J by 2 bases, and 9 bases separated the two germline ends. The CDR3 spans 14 residues. The germline V gene encodes CDR1 ENHRY and CDR2 SYGVKD. CDR3 bases: TGTGCCATCAGTGAGGGGATAGGGAACTATGGCTACACCTTC. Translation gives CAISEGIGNYGYTF.

The V gene is TRBV21-1, the J gene TRBJ1-1. TRBV21-1 corresponds to a pseudogene. This CDR3 has 14 amino acids. The chain's CDR3 is CVSWVGGRTGEAFF. CDR3 in DNA: TGTGTATCATGGGTTGGGGGGCGAACGGGTGAAGCTTTCTTT.

This chain uses TRBV7-3 with TRBJ1-2; D remains unclear. The germline V and J ends were trimmed by 4 bases and 8 bases, with 14 bases remaining between them. There are 13 residues in the CDR3. Germline V gives CDR1 SGHTA, CDR2 FQGTGA. CDR3 DNA sequence: TGTGCCAGCAGCTCGCAATATAACGGGGGCTACACCTTC. This codes for CASSSQYNGGYTF.

This clone is a singleton in its sample. The rearrangement joins TRBV9 to TRBJ2-3; TRBD2 matches at 8 bases. This CDR3 is built from 14 residues. V lost 2 bases to trimming and J lost 6 bases; unmatched junction nucleotides: 5. CDR1 and CDR2 from the germline V gene are SGDLS and YYNGEE. The CDR3 is CASSVSGNQDTQYF. DNA for the CDR3: TGTGCCAGCAGCGTTAGCGGGAATCAGGATACGCAGTATTTT.

In DNA form, the CDR3 reads TGTGCCAGCAGCCAAGAACTCACGACCCATACTGGCTACACCTTC. This encodes CASSQELTTHTGYTF. The V and J genes are TRBV4-2 and TRBJ1-2; D gene uncertain. The germline V gene encodes CDR1 LGHNA and CDR2 YNFKEQ. The CDR3 length is 15 residues. Trimming stripped 0 bases from V and 7 bases from J, with 15 bases between.

J is TRBJ1-3 and V is TRBV7-9; no definite D call. Deletions cut 0 bases from V and 3 bases from J, with 12 bases between. Germline V CDR1 and CDR2: SEHNR, FQNEAQ (reference sequence). The CDR3 is 16 amino acids. CDR3 residues: CASSLAGHHIGNTIYF. CDR3 DNA sequence: TGTGCCAGCAGCTTAGCTGGGCACCATATTGGAAACACCATATATTTT. Complete variable domain (other parts from reference TRBV7-9 and TRBJ1-3): DTGVSQNPRHKITKRGQNVTFRCDPISEHNRLYWYRQTLGQGPEFLTYFQNEAQLEKSRLLSDRFSAERPKGSFSTLEIQRTEQGDSAMYLCASSLAGHHIGNTIYFGEGSWLTVV.

V is TRBV15 and J is TRBJ2-7; D is unclear. CDR1 LNHNV and CDR2 YYDKDF come from the germline V gene (reference sequence). The CDR3 is made up of 14 amino acids. With 2 bases removed from V and 11 bases from J, the gap between germline ends came to 19 bases. CDR3 loop: CATSRNPLATRKYF. CDR3 nucleotides: TGTGCCACCAGCAGAAACCCGTTGGCCACGAGGAAGTACTTC.

The chain combines TRBV25-1 with TRBJ2-7, with 7 positions matching TRBD1. The junction had 3 bases not matched to a gene; V was cut back by 1 base and J by 0 bases. This CDR3 has 15 residues. Germline assignment: CDR1 MGHDK and CDR2 SYGVNS. CDR3 bases: TGTGCCAGCAGTGAATCAGGGGACAGCTCCTACGAGCAGTACTTC. Residues: CASSESGDSSYEQYF.

V usage is TRBV7-9 and J usage is TRBJ1-1; the match to TRBD1 covers 7 bases. V dropped 5 bases and J dropped 5; count of bases not matched to a gene: 8. Germline V lookup: CDR1 SEHNR, CDR2 FQNEAQ (reference sequence). The CDR3 contains 14 residues. The DNA of the CDR3 is TGTGCCAGCAGCCCGACAGGGATCGAGACTGAAGCTTTCTTT. Its protein is CASSPTGIETEAFF.

The chain recombines TRBV2 with TRBJ2-2; 9 nucleotides align to TRBD1. V was clipped by 6 bases and J by 5 bases; unmatched bases: 7. Looked up from germline, CDR1 is SNHLY and CDR2 is FYNNEI. CDR3 length: 15 residues. The chain's CDR3 is CASRPDRGGTGELFF. The CDR3 DNA reads TGTGCCAGCAGACCGGACAGGGGTGGGACCGGGGAGCTGTTTTTT. The whole variable domain, filled in from reference TRBV2 and TRBJ2-2, reads EPEVTQTPSHQVTQMGQEVILRCVPISNHLYFYWYRQILGQKVEFLVSFYNNEISEKSEIFDDQFSVERPDGSNFTLKIRSTKLEDSAMYFCASRPDRGGTGELFFGEGSRLTVL.

The CDR3 DNA follows: TGTGCCAGCAGCGTAGGACTAGCGGGAATCAATGAGCAGTTCTTC. Protein: CASSVGLAGINEQFF. V gene TRBV9 combines with J gene TRBJ2-1; 11 bases are shared with TRBD2. There are 15 residues in the CDR3. Germline V gives CDR1 SGDLS, CDR2 YYNGEE. V trimming: 0 bases; J trimming: 6 bases; junction bases outside the gene matches: 2.

Here the CDR3 reads CSASGLAGADTQYF. CDR3 coding DNA: TGCAGTGCTAGTGGGCTAGCGGGAGCAGATACGCAGTATTTT. The chain recombines TRBV20-1 with TRBJ2-3, with 10 bases fitting TRBD2. The CDR3 has 14 residues. V gave up 3 bases and J gave up 4 bases; unmatched junction bases: 4. From germline, CDR1 is DFQATT and CDR2 SNEGSKA (reference sequence).

The V call is TRBV5-1, the J call TRBJ2-5; D is possibly TRBD2 (6 bases). This CDR3 region has 15 residues. The V end was cut by 4 bases, the J end by 3 bases, with 16 bases between. Germline V gives CDR1 SGHRS, CDR2 YFSETQ. In DNA, the CDR3 is TGCGCCAGCAGCATCACCCCGTGGGGGGAAGAGACCCAGTACTTC. Encoded protein: CASSITPWGEETQYF. The full variable domain, with the rest looked up from reference TRBV5-1 and TRBJ2-5, is KAGVTQTPRYLIKTRGQQVTLSCSPISGHRSVSWYQQTPGQGLQFLFEYFSETQRNKGNFPGRFSGRQFSNSRSEMNVSTLELGDSALYLCASSITPWGEETQYFGPGTRLLVL.

The CDR3 bases are TGTGCCAGCAGTTACTCGGTGGGAGGGGGGTGGGAGCAGTTCTTC. This translates into CASSYSVGGGWEQFF. This chain uses TRBV6-5 with TRBJ2-1, with D possibly being TRBD2 (7 bases). The CDR3 length is 15 residues. The V end lost 0 bases, the J end lost 10 bases, and 16 bases lay between the germline ends. The germline V gene encodes CDR1 MNHEY and CDR2 SVGAGI.

The chain recombines TRBV30 with TRBJ1-6, with TRBD1 matching over 7 bases. This CDR3 has 14 amino acids. Germline CDR1 and CDR2: GTSNPN and SVGIG (reference sequence). V dropped 4 bases and J dropped 9; count of bases not matched to a gene: 9. CDR3 nucleotides: TGTGCCTGGACAACCGGGACAGATGCTTCACCCCTCCACTTT. This sequence encodes CAWTTGTDASPLHF.

The chain employs TRBV6-5 and TRBJ1-2; D call uncertain. The germline CDR1 and CDR2 sequences are MNHEY and SVGAGI. This CDR3 has 11 amino acids. V lost 6 bases and J lost 5, with 7 bases in between. CDR3 DNA: TGTGCCAGCAGAAAGGGTTATGGCTACACCTTC. Amino acid sequence: CASRKGYGYTF.